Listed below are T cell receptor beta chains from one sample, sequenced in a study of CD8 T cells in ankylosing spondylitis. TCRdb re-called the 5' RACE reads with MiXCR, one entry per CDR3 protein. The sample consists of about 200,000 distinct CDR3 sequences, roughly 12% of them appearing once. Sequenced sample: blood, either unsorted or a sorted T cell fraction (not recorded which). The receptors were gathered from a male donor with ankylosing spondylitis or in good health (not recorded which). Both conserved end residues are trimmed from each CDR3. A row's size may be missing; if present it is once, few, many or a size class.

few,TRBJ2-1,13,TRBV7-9,ASSPEPATYNEQF
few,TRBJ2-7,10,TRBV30,AWSVLGYEQY
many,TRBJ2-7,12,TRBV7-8,ASSLWGGPYEQY
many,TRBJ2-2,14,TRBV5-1,ASSYGIAGLMEELF
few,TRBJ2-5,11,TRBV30,AWRNPGGETQY
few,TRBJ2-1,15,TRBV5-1,ASSLGDGTSGRKEQF
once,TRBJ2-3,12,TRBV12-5,ASGLDSGMDTQY
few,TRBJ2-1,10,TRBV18,ASSLEVDEQF
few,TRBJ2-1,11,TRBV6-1,ASSRDRVRKKF
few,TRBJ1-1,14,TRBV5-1,ASSLRDREESTEAF
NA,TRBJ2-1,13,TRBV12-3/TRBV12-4,ASSYRTGSHNEQF
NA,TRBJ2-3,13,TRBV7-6,ASSLVATSTDTQY
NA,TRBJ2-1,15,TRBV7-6,ASSLRPSTLGYNEQF
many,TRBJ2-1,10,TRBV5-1,ASSPQGNEQF
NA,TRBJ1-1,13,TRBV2,ASSDPRQGGTEAF
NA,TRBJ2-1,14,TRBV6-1,ASSGYSGTSGGEQF
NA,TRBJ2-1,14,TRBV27,ASSLAGQGGTGEQF
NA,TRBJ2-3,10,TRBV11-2,ASSLMIDTQY
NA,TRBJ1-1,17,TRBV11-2,ASSLGFGGAPDVDTEAF
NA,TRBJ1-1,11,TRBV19,ASSIEGGTEAF
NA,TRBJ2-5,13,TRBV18,ASSPPGQGQETQY
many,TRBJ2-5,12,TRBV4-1,ASSQDGTEETQY
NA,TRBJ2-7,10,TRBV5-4,ASSLRNNEQY
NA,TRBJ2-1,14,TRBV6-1,ASSPGLASSYNEQF
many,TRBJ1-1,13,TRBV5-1,ASSLIRGLNTEAF
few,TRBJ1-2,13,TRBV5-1,ASSFVHVGDSGYT
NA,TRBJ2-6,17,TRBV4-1,ASSQVEQGGPSGANVLT
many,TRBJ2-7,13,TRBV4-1,ASSLKGESMYEQY
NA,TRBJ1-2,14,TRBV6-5,ASSHLLLGDKSGYT
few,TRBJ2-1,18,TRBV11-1,ASSLGRVASGGLSYNEQF
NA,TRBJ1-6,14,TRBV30,AWNFRWTGGGSPLH
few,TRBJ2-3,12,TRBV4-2,ASGGTRGTDTQY
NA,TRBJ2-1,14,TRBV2,ASSLPTSGSYNEQF
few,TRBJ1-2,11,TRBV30,AWSVAGAAGYT
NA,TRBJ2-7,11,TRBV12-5,ASEGQSSYEQY
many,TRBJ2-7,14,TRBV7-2,ASSLLSGGAIHEQY
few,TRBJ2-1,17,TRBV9,ASSVGRAGDVPSYNEQF
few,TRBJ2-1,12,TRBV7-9,ASSLGGSRDEQF
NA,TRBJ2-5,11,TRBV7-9,ASSHDRAETQY